This TCR beta chain comes out of a study of CD8 T cells in ankylosing spondylitis. Libraries of TCR beta came from quantitative 5'-RACE with molecular barcodes. TCRdb recomputed calls from the 5' RACE reads with MiXCR, one row per CDR3 protein. The table includes around 340,000 distinct CDR3 sequences, approximately 22% detected once. This clonotype has only a few counts. What it binds is not known. Germline V gives CDR1 SGDLS, CDR2 YYNGEE. The trim removed 4 bases at V and 2 bases at J, leaving 12 bases unmatched. This CDR3 is 16 amino acids long. The study, taken as a whole, reports: Existing reports had already noted some motif variants in reactive arthritis synovial fluid and blood. There was a TCR beta motif, made of fewer than 10 highly homologous variants, that appeared characteristic of ankylosing spondylitis blood. Disease-linked clones were reportedly significantly enriched in matched ankylosing spondylitis synovial fluid.

The J gene is TRBJ2-7, the V gene TRBV9; TRBD2 aligns across 7 bases. The sequenced sample was blood, either unsorted or a sorted T cell fraction (not recorded which). This sequence originates from a male donor with ankylosing spondylitis or in good health (not recorded which). In DNA form, the CDR3 reads TGTGCCAGCAGCCCCAGCCGGCTTGGGAGGGCCTACGAGCAGTACTTC. Translated, it gives CASSPSRLGRAYEQYF.